Reported below is one TCR beta chain. Its antigen is not identified. The data originate from a study of STAT3 mutations in large granular lymphocyte leukemia. Study-wide points: In about 30% of the 18 patients, new TCR clonotypes emerged after therapy. Every T-cell large granular lymphocyte leukemia patient had at least one immunodominant TCR beta clonotype.

Average productive template count per sample was around 44,000. Clones were sequenced by immunoSEQ multiplex PCR, and TCRdb holds only the in-frame ones, with some missing. The table includes fewer than 7,500 clones, roughly 90% detected once. Germline lookup yields CDR1 LGHNA and CDR2 YNFKEQ. CDR3 length: 13 residues. V gave up 0 bases and J gave up 5 bases, with 5 bases separating them. V gene TRBV4-2 combines with J gene TRBJ1-5; a weak D match, TRBD1 (5 bases). The sequencing sample was made of PBMCs. The TCR sequence derives from a human donor with T large granular lymphocyte leukemia. Some clones in this sample may be carry-over from other donors' samples. CDR3 DNA sequence: TGTGCCAGCAGCCAAGACAGGGATCAGCCCCAGCATTTT. Encoded protein: CASSQDRDQPQHF.